These T cell receptor beta chains were read from a single sample in a study of T-cell memory formation after mild COVID-19. One entry per CDR3 protein, called by TCRdb with MiXCR from the 5' RACE reads. This sample has a few hundred thousand distinct CDR3 sequences, with approximately 15% found just once. Specimen: PBMCs or a T cell subset sorted from them (not recorded which). The receptors originated from a young man who had mild COVID-19 (a few samples of this study predate the infection). Cell type and time point are not known. Each CDR3 is given with its conserved first and last residue. D genes are given only for firm matches. Only part of the rows carry a size: once, few, many, or a class if the clone is expanded.

clone size: .
J gene: TRBJ2-5
D gene: .
V gene: TRBV4-1
CDR3 protein: CASSQEAQLGTQYF
CDR3 DNA: TGCGCCAGCAGCCAAGAAGCACAGTTGGGGACCCAGTACTTC

clone size: few
J gene: TRBJ2-7
D gene: .
V gene: TRBV7-3
CDR3 protein: CASSLRHQGEQYF
CDR3 DNA: TGTGCCAGCAGCTTAAGACACCAGGGCGAGCAGTACTTC

clone size: .
J gene: TRBJ1-3
D gene: .
V gene: TRBV9
CDR3 protein: CASSVVRRYSGNTIYF
CDR3 DNA: TGTGCCAGCAGCGTAGTCCGACGGTACTCTGGAAACACCATATATTTT

clone size: few
J gene: TRBJ2-2
D gene: TRBD1
V gene: TRBV6-1
CDR3 protein: CASSETDAGTGKNTGELFF
CDR3 DNA: TGTGCCAGCAGTGAAACGGATGCCGGGACAGGGAAGAACACCGGGGAGCTGTTTTTT

clone size: many
J gene: TRBJ1-1
D gene: .
V gene: TRBV20-1
CDR3 protein: CSAHSDEAFF
CDR3 DNA: TGCAGTGCTCACTCCGATGAAGCTTTCTTT

clone size: few
J gene: TRBJ1-1
D gene: .
V gene: TRBV5-4
CDR3 protein: CASSSPNRRSDTEAFF
CDR3 DNA: TGTGCCAGCAGCTCGCCAAATCGGCGGTCGGACACTGAAGCTTTCTTT

clone size: few
J gene: TRBJ1-1
D gene: .
V gene: TRBV11-2
CDR3 protein: CASSSAGQPLNTEAFF
CDR3 DNA: TGTGCCAGCAGCTCAGCGGGGCAACCCTTGAACACTGAAGCTTTCTTT

clone size: .
J gene: TRBJ2-1
D gene: TRBD2
V gene: TRBV4-1
CDR3 protein: CASSLTSGRLNEQFF
CDR3 DNA: TGCGCCAGCAGCCTTACTAGCGGGCGCCTCAATGAGCAGTTCTTC

clone size: few
J gene: TRBJ2-3
D gene: TRBD1
V gene: TRBV20-1
CDR3 protein: CSSNQGAWGTDTQYF
CDR3 DNA: TGCAGTTCGAACCAGGGGGCTTGGGGCACAGATACGCAGTATTTT

clone size: few
J gene: TRBJ2-3
D gene: TRBD2
V gene: TRBV2
CDR3 protein: CASKAGETWKQYF
CDR3 DNA: TGTGCCAGCAAGGCGGGGGAAACCTGGAAGCAGTATTTT

clone size: .
J gene: TRBJ1-1
D gene: .
V gene: TRBV30
CDR3 protein: CAWKGNTEAFF
CDR3 DNA: TGTGCCTGGAAGGGGAACACTGAAGCTTTCTTT

clone size: few
J gene: TRBJ1-6
D gene: .
V gene: TRBV7-8
CDR3 protein: CASSSRQRRNSPLHF
CDR3 DNA: TGTGCCAGCAGCTCGAGACAGAGGAGAAATTCACCCCTCCACTTT

clone size: .
J gene: TRBJ2-1
D gene: .
V gene: TRBV7-9
CDR3 protein: CASSPRANEQFF
CDR3 DNA: TGTGCCAGCAGCCCCCGGGCTAATGAGCAGTTCTTC

clone size: few
J gene: TRBJ2-1
D gene: TRBD2
V gene: TRBV10-2
CDR3 protein: CASTHLAGVYNEQFF
CDR3 DNA: TGCGCCAGCACCCACCTAGCGGGGGTCTACAATGAGCAGTTCTTC

clone size: .
J gene: TRBJ2-1
D gene: TRBD2
V gene: TRBV4-1
CDR3 protein: CASSQAGGAYNEQFF
CDR3 DNA: TGCGCCAGCAGCCAAGCCGGGGGGGCTTACAATGAGCAGTTCTTC

clone size: .
J gene: TRBJ2-7
D gene: .
V gene: TRBV6-5
CDR3 protein: CASSYGTTGSYEQYF
CDR3 DNA: TGTGCCAGCAGTTACGGGACAACGGGTTCCTACGAGCAGTACTTC

clone size: .
J gene: TRBJ1-1
D gene: TRBD1
V gene: TRBV6-5
CDR3 protein: CASSYSTGQGSEAFF
CDR3 DNA: TGTGCCAGCAGTTACTCGACGGGACAGGGATCTGAAGCTTTCTTT

clone size: .
J gene: TRBJ1-2
D gene: .
V gene: TRBV5-1
CDR3 protein: CASSFPREGTNYGYTF
CDR3 DNA: TGCGCCAGCAGCTTCCCCAGGGAAGGGACTAACTATGGCTACACCTTC

clone size: few
J gene: TRBJ2-2
D gene: .
V gene: TRBV5-4
CDR3 protein: CASSPNPGSTGELFF
CDR3 DNA: TGTGCCAGCAGCCCCAACCCGGGGTCAACCGGGGAGCTGTTTTTT

clone size: .
J gene: TRBJ1-1
D gene: .
V gene: TRBV12-3/TRBV12-4
CDR3 protein: CASSLIAGNTEAFF
CDR3 DNA: TGTGCCAGCAGTTTAATCGCAGGGAACACTGAAGCTTTCTTT

clone size: .
J gene: TRBJ1-2
D gene: .
V gene: TRBV4-1
CDR3 protein: CASSQETGLTYGYTF
CDR3 DNA: TGCGCCAGCAGCCAAGAAACAGGGCTAACCTATGGCTACACCTTC

clone size: few
J gene: TRBJ2-3
D gene: .
V gene: TRBV4-1
CDR3 protein: CASSQTRSRGADTQYF
CDR3 DNA: TGCGCCAGCAGCCAGACCCGGTCGAGAGGTGCAGATACGCAGTATTTT

clone size: .
J gene: TRBJ1-1
D gene: .
V gene: TRBV5-1
CDR3 protein: CASSLAGGWNTEAFF
CDR3 DNA: TGCGCCAGCAGCTTGGCCGGTGGCTGGAACACTGAAGCTTTCTTT

clone size: .
J gene: TRBJ2-1
D gene: TRBD2
V gene: TRBV6-2/TRBV6-3
CDR3 protein: CASSPSLAGNEQFF
CDR3 DNA: TGTGCCAGCAGCCCCTCGCTAGCGGGCAATGAGCAGTTCTTC

clone size: .
J gene: TRBJ2-2
D gene: TRBD2
V gene: TRBV6-5
CDR3 protein: CASSQSGGRNTGELFF
CDR3 DNA: TGTGCCAGCAGTCAGTCCGGGGGGAGGAACACCGGGGAGCTGTTTTTT

clone size: many
J gene: TRBJ1-1
D gene: .
V gene: TRBV4-1
CDR3 protein: CASSQETGNTEAFF
CDR3 DNA: TGCGCCAGCAGCCAAGAGACAGGGAACACTGAAGCTTTCTTT

clone size: .
J gene: TRBJ2-6
D gene: .
V gene: TRBV29-1
CDR3 protein: CGGRLGANVLTF
CDR3 DNA: TGCGGGGGCAGGTTAGGGGCCAACGTCCTGACTTTC

clone size: .
J gene: TRBJ2-2
D gene: TRBD2
V gene: TRBV9
CDR3 protein: CASSGAGRGTGELFF
CDR3 DNA: TGTGCCAGCAGCGGAGCGGGGAGGGGCACCGGGGAGCTGTTTTTT

clone size: few
J gene: TRBJ2-1
D gene: TRBD2
V gene: TRBV10-3
CDR3 protein: CAIKAGGSYNEQFF
CDR3 DNA: TGTGCCATCAAGGCGGGGGGGTCCTACAATGAGCAGTTCTTC

clone size: once
J gene: TRBJ1-2
D gene: .
V gene: TRBV5-1
CDR3 protein: CASSASDSNYGYTF
CDR3 DNA: TGCGCCAGCAGCGCCTCAGACAGCAACTATGGCTACACCTTC

clone size: many
J gene: TRBJ1-4
D gene: .
V gene: TRBV7-8
CDR3 protein: CASSLAQAIANEKLFF
CDR3 DNA: TGTGCCAGCAGCTTAGCGCAGGCCATAGCTAATGAAAAACTGTTTTTT

clone size: .
J gene: TRBJ2-2
D gene: .
V gene: TRBV6-2/TRBV6-3
CDR3 protein: CASSYGRANTGELFF
CDR3 DNA: TGTGCCAGCAGTTACGGCAGGGCGAACACCGGGGAGCTGTTTTTT

clone size: .
J gene: TRBJ2-1
D gene: TRBD1
V gene: TRBV5-1
CDR3 protein: CASSLGRGSADEQFF
CDR3 DNA: TGCGCCAGCAGCTTGGGCAGGGGGTCAGCGGATGAGCAGTTCTTC

clone size: .
J gene: TRBJ1-1
D gene: .
V gene: TRBV4-3
CDR3 protein: CASSPLFTGRDTEAFF
CDR3 DNA: TGCGCCAGCAGCCCACTATTTACTGGGAGGGACACTGAAGCTTTCTTT

clone size: .
J gene: TRBJ2-3
D gene: .
V gene: TRBV4-3
CDR3 protein: CASSQEGQGTDTQYF
CDR3 DNA: TGCGCCAGCAGCCAAGAGGGGCAGGGGACAGATACGCAGTATTTT

clone size: .
J gene: TRBJ2-1
D gene: .
V gene: TRBV12-3/TRBV12-4
CDR3 protein: CASSLAGTPYNEQFF
CDR3 DNA: TGTGCCAGCAGTTTAGCGGGGACTCCCTACAATGAGCAGTTCTTC

clone size: .
J gene: TRBJ2-5
D gene: TRBD2
V gene: TRBV20-1
CDR3 protein: CSARGLEETQYF
CDR3 DNA: TGCAGTGCTAGGGGACTAGAAGAGACCCAGTACTTC

clone size: .
J gene: TRBJ2-3
D gene: .
V gene: TRBV4-3
CDR3 protein: CASSQVTPRGYPQYF
CDR3 DNA: TGCGCCAGCAGCCAAGTAACCCCCCGGGGTTATCCGCAGTATTTT